The next 18 T cell receptor beta chains were all read from a single sample in a study of blood T cell repertoires in COVID-19. Generated by immunoSEQ multiplex PCR, the TCRdb table keeps only in-frame clones and is missing some. The repertoire consists of some 100,000 clones, with around 90% occurring once and the leading ten covering approximately 3.1%. Sample: peripheral blood. Receptors were obtained from a woman aged 65 to 85 with acute or convalescent COVID-19.

The chain carries TRBV5-1 and TRBJ1-4; 8 bases are shared with TRBD1. The J segment lost 5 bases and the V segment lost 0 bases, leaving 6 bases of the junction unmatched. The germline V gene has CDR1 SGHRS and CDR2 YFSETQ. CDR3 size: 16 residues. This CDR3 reads CASSLVVAGGNEKLFF. The CDR3 region has the DNA TGCGCCAGCAGCTTGGTGGTGGCAGGGGGCAATGAAAAACTGTTTTTT.

The chain links TRBV19 to TRBJ2-7; D is possibly TRBD2 (6 bases). Trimming left V 2 bases short and J 1 base short, with 12 bases between. This CDR3 is built from 15 residues. Germline CDR1 LNHDA, CDR2 SQIVND (reference sequence). The CDR3 DNA reads TGTGCCAGTAGTATATATAGCGGAGATTCCTACGAGCAGTACTTC. Translating gives CASSIYSGDSYEQYF. The entire variable domain, with the rest obtained from reference TRBV19 and TRBJ2-7, is as follows: DGGITQSPKYLFRKEGQNVTLSCEQNLNHDAMYWYRQDPGQGLRLIYYSQIVNDFQKGDIAEGYSVSREKKESFPLTVTSAQKNPTAFYLCASSIYSGDSYEQYFGPGTRLTVT.

The chain joins TRBV29-1 to TRBJ2-5; perhaps TRBD1 as D (6 bases). The V gene's germline CDR1 is SQVTM and CDR2 ANQGSEA. The CDR3 runs 11 residues. Trimming shortened V by 6 bases and J by 5 bases, and 10 bases separated the two germline ends. CDR3: CSVQGPETQYF. In nucleotides, the CDR3 is TGCAGCGTACAGGGCCCCGAGACCCAGTACTTC.

The CDR3: CASRPTGDRYEQYV. In DNA form, the CDR3 reads TGTGCCAGCAGACCTACAGGGGACCGGTACGAGCAGTACGTC. J is TRBJ2-7 and V is TRBV28, with TRBD1 matching 7 bases. V lost 6 bases, J lost 4 bases, and 9 bases stayed unmatched. This CDR3 has 14 residues. Germline V CDR1 and CDR2: MDHEN, SYDVKM.

The chain has TRBV5-4 and TRBJ1-4, with D uncertain. Germline CDR1 and CDR2: SGHNT and YYREEE (reference sequence). CDR3 length equals 14 residues. Deletions cut 2 bases from V and 8 bases from J, with 13 bases between. In DNA, the CDR3 is TGTGCCAGCAGCTTAACCCCCGAGGGCGAAAAACTGTTTTTT. Translation: CASSLTPEGEKLFF.

The chain couples TRBV28 to TRBJ2-7, with 7 positions matching TRBD1. From germline, CDR1 is MDHEN and CDR2 SYDVKM. V lost 6 bases to trimming and J lost 1 base; unmatched junction nucleotides: 12. This CDR3 spans 16 amino acids. CDR3 amino acids: CASRDLGQDRSYEQYF. In DNA, the CDR3 is TGTGCCAGCAGGGATCTCGGACAGGACAGATCCTACGAGCAGTACTTC.

The chain couples TRBV2 to TRBJ1-3; 8 nucleotides agree with TRBD1. From germline, CDR1 is SNHLY and CDR2 FYNNEI. CDR3 length equals 16 residues. V gave up 6 bases and J gave up 0 bases; unmatched junction bases: 7. The CDR3 nucleotides are TGTGCCAGCAGCCAGGGGGCCCACTTCTCTGGAAACACCATATATTTT. Protein sequence: CASSQGAHFSGNTIYF.

The V and J genes are TRBV7-8 and TRBJ1-6, with 9 positions matching TRBD1. Unmatched junction bases numbered 4, after V lost 1 base and J lost 9 bases. CDR1 and CDR2 from the germline V gene are SGHVS and FQNEAQ. The CDR3 length is 15 residues. CDR3: CASSLVGQGRSPLHF. The DNA for the CDR3 is TGTGCCAGCAGCTTAGTAGGACAGGGGCGTTCACCCCTCCACTTT. Filled out from reference TRBV7-8 and TRBJ1-6, the complete variable domain reads GAGVSQSPRYKVAKRGQDVALRCDPISGHVSLFWYQQALGQGPEFLTYFQNEAQLDKSGLPSDRFFAERPEGSVSTLKIQRTQQEDSAVYLCASSLVGQGRSPLHFGNGTRLTVT.

J is TRBJ1-3 and V is TRBV18; no definite D call. The germline CDR1 and CDR2 sequences are KGHSH and LQKENI. The CDR3 has 15 amino acids. The V end was cut by 2 bases, the J end by 0 bases, with 8 bases between. In DNA form, the CDR3 reads TGTGCCAGCTCACCAGGGCAGGCCTCTGGAAACACCATATATTTT. It yields the protein CASSPGQASGNTIYF.

About this clone itself: Additional DNA sequences in this sample encode the identical CDR3. This chain connects TRBV12-3 or TRBV12-4 to TRBJ1-1; 7 bases fit TRBD1. V dropped 6 bases and J dropped 1; count of bases not matched to a gene: 2. CDR3 length equals 13 residues. The CDR3 bases are TGTGCCAGCAGAAGACAGGGGAACACTGAAGCTTTCTTT. It specifies CASRRQGNTEAFF.

The chain joins TRBV5-4 to TRBJ2-4; 9 nucleotides align to TRBD1. Germline V gives CDR1 SGHNT, CDR2 YYREEE (reference sequence). The CDR3 has 14 amino acids. Trimming cost V 0 bases and J 5 bases; bases outside gene matches: 0. In DNA form, the CDR3 reads TGTGCCAGCAGCTTGGGACAGGGGGAAAACATTCAGTACTTC. It specifies CASSLGQGENIQYF.

The chain uses TRBV2 and TRBJ2-3; a possible D gene is TRBD2 (7 bases). The CDR3 is 15 amino acids. Between the trimmed V and J ends, which lost 6 bases and 1 base, there was a span of 14 bases. The germline V gene encodes CDR1 SNHLY and CDR2 FYNNEI. Here the CDR3 reads CASRVLGGRTDTQYF. The CDR3 region has the DNA TGTGCCAGCAGGGTACTCGGGGGGCGCACAGATACGCAGTATTTT. Full variable domain (remainder filled in from reference TRBV2 and TRBJ2-3): EPEVTQTPSHQVTQMGQEVILRCVPISNHLYFYWYRQILGQKVEFLVSFYNNEISEKSEIFDDQFSVERPDGSNFTLKIRSTKLEDSAMYFCASRVLGGRTDTQYFGPGTRLTVL.

The gene calls are TRBV11-2 and TRBJ2-1; D call uncertain. Germline CDR1 SGHAT, CDR2 FQNNGV. The CDR3 consists of 14 residues. Trimming removed 4 bases from V and 0 bases from J, with 7 bases in between. CDR3 bases: TGTGCCAGCAGCTCCTATAGCTCCTACAATGAGCAGTTCTTC. It yields the protein CASSSYSSYNEQFF.

The chain couples TRBV7-8 to TRBJ1-2, with 8 nucleotides matching TRBD1. Germline V gene lookup returns CDR1 SGHVS and CDR2 FQNEAQ. J lost 3 bases, V lost 5 bases, and 11 bases had no gene match. This CDR3 comprises 16 residues. The CDR3 sequence: CASSPGPGQEYYGYTF. CDR3 nucleotide sequence: TGTGCCAGCAGCCCTGGCCCGGGACAGGAATACTATGGCTACACCTTC. Full variable domain (outside the CDR3, taken from reference TRBV7-8 and TRBJ1-2): GAGVSQSPRYKVAKRGQDVALRCDPISGHVSLFWYQQALGQGPEFLTYFQNEAQLDKSGLPSDRFFAERPEGSVSTLKIQRTQQEDSAVYLCASSPGPGQEYYGYTFGSGTRLTVV.

The V and J genes are TRBV24-1 and TRBJ2-1; 7 positions match TRBD1. The CDR3 is 15 amino acids. J was trimmed by 1 base and V by 5 bases; bases with no gene match: 4. Germline V gene data show CDR1 as KGHDR and CDR2 as SFDVKD. In DNA form, the CDR3 reads TGTGCCACCAGTGGCACACAGGGGTCCTACAATGAGCAGTTCTTC. Encoded protein: CATSGTQGSYNEQFF.

The chain is built from TRBV27 and TRBJ2-1, with 7 bases aligning to TRBD1. V shed 6 bases, J shed 2 bases, and the junction held 7 bases outside the gene matches. The CDR3 totals 15 residues. Germline V gene lookup returns CDR1 MNHEY and CDR2 SMNVEV (reference sequence). The CDR3 nucleotides read TGTGCCAGCAGACCACAGGGGCCTACCTACAATGAGCAGTTCTTC. Its protein product is CASRPQGPTYNEQFF.

V gene TRBV5-1 combines with J gene TRBJ1-2, with TRBD1 matching 10 bases. The V segment lost 4 bases and the J segment 8 bases; nucleotides outside the gene matches: 8. Germline V gene sequence: CDR1 SGHRS, CDR2 YFSETQ. CDR3 length: 14 amino acids. CDR3 bases: TGCGCCAGCAGCATAAAGACAGGGGGCGACGGCTACACCTTC. This translates into CASSIKTGGDGYTF.

V and J are TRBV6-1 and TRBJ2-4, with TRBD2 as a possible D gene (6 bases). V lost 1 base and J lost 7, with 8 bases in between. The CDR3 contains 13 residues. Germline values: CDR1 MNHNS, CDR2 SASEGT. The CDR3 bases are TGTGCCAGCAGTGAAGATCGGGGGAACATTCAGTACTTC. Amino acids: CASSEDRGNIQYF.